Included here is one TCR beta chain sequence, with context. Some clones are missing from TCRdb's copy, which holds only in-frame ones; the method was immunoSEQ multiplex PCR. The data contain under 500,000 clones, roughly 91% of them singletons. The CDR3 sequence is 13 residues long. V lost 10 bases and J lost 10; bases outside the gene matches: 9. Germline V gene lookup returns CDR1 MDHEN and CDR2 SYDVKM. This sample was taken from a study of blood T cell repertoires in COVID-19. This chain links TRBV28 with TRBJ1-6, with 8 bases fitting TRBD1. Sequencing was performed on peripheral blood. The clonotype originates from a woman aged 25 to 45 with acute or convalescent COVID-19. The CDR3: CATQGARESPLHF. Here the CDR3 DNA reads TGTGCCACTCAGGGGGCACGGGAATCACCCCTCCACTTT.